The 20 T cell receptor beta chains reported below all come from one sample, sequenced in a study of PD-1 blockade in mismatch repair-deficient tumors. Sequenced by immunoSEQ multiplex PCR; TCRdb stores in-frame clones only, minus some. The table shows roughly 120,000 clones, with 60% to 85% occurring only once. This specimen was peripheral blood, taken approximately 14 months after starting pembrolizumab. The receptors originated from an adult with mismatch repair-deficient cancer.

About this clone: This sample also contains other DNA sequences that code for the same CDR3. V usage is TRBV2 and J usage is TRBJ1-4, with TRBD1 as a possible D gene (6 bases). Trimming pared 4 bases from V and 7 bases from J, leaving 13 bases between. The CDR3 totals 14 residues. Germline assignment: CDR1 SNHLY and CDR2 FYNNEI. The DNA for the CDR3 is TGTGCCAGCAGTGCCTTAGGGGGTTTTGAAAAACTGTTTTTT. Its protein product is CASSALGGFEKLFF.

The rearrangement joins TRBV19 to TRBJ2-1; 9 nucleotides agree with TRBD2. Trimming took 7 bases from V and 0 from J; bases not matched to a gene: 10. Germline loops: CDR1 LNHDA, CDR2 SQIVND (reference sequence). The CDR3 spans 17 residues. The CDR3 region has the DNA TGTGCCAGTATCAGCGGGAGGACCGATAGCTCCTACAATGAGCAGTTCTTC. It yields the protein CASISGRTDSSYNEQFF.

The CDR3 region is CASKSTTDRTDEQYF. In nucleotides, the CDR3 is TGTGCCAGTAAATCGACGACAGACAGGACGGACGAGCAGTACTTC. The chain is built from TRBV14 and TRBJ2-7; TRBD1 might be the D (6 bases). Deletions cut 9 bases from V and 5 bases from J, with 23 bases between. The CDR3 extends over 15 amino acids. Germline CDR1 SGHDN, CDR2 FVKESK.

This rearrangement joins TRBV6-5 to TRBJ2-7; no clear D. The V end was cut by 2 bases, the J end by 5 bases, with 16 bases between. Germline V gene sequence: CDR1 MNHEY, CDR2 SVGAGI. This CDR3 is 15 amino acids long. The CDR3 coding sequence is TGTGCCAGCAGTTACGCGAACAGTAAGGGCCACGAGCAGTACTTC. This gives the protein CASSYANSKGHEQYF.

This clone was seen at least ten times. The V gene is TRBV19, the J gene TRBJ1-2, with D uncertain. V lost 4 bases and J lost 1, with 10 bases in between. Germline CDR1 LNHDA, CDR2 SQIVND (reference sequence). This CDR3 comprises 14 residues. As DNA, the CDR3 is TGTGCCAGTAGTAGCCCAGGCCTTAACTATGGCTACACCTTC. This sequence encodes CASSSPGLNYGYTF.

The chain is built from TRBV5-6 and TRBJ2-7; the match to TRBD1 covers 7 bases. Germline V gene data show CDR1 as SGHDT and CDR2 as YYEEEE. This CDR3 has 13 amino acids. J gave up 3 bases and V 2 bases, and 2 bases lay outside the gene matches. The CDR3 here is CASSFGQDYEQYF. In DNA, the CDR3 is TGTGCCAGCAGCTTCGGACAGGACTACGAGCAGTACTTC.

The rearrangement links TRBV5-4 to TRBJ1-2; D not certain. The V gene's germline CDR1 is SGHNT and CDR2 YYREEE (reference sequence). The germline V and J ends were trimmed by 0 bases and 10 bases, with 7 bases remaining between them. The CDR3 extends over 11 amino acids. Here the CDR3 DNA reads TGTGCCAGCAGCTTGGGTGTCTCCTACACCTTC. Translated, it gives CASSLGVSYTF.

For this clone: Other DNA sequences in the sample encode the same CDR3. The rearrangement joins TRBV5-6 to TRBJ2-7; D ambiguous. CDR1 and CDR2 (germline): SGHDT, YYEEEE. This CDR3 has 13 residues. The germline V and J ends were trimmed by 0 bases and 3 bases, with 7 bases remaining between them. CDR3 DNA: TGTGCCAGCAGCTTGGTCAACTACTACGAGCAGTACTTC. The encoded protein is CASSLVNYYEQYF. Drawing the rest from reference TRBV5-6 and TRBJ2-7, the complete variable domain is DAGVTQSPTHLIKTRGQQVTLRCSPKSGHDTVSWYQQALGQGPQFIFQYYEEEERQRGNFPDRFSGHQFPNYSSELNVNALLLGDSALYLCASSLVNYYEQYFGPGTRLTVT.

The CDR3 bases are TGTGCCAGTGAAGGGGGCGCCGGCTATGGCTACACCTTC. Its protein is CASEGGAGYGYTF. This rearrangement joins TRBV19 to TRBJ1-2; 7 nucleotides line up with TRBD1. The CDR3 totals 13 residues. The germline gives CDR1 LNHDA, CDR2 SQIVND (reference sequence). V lost 8 bases and J lost 4; bases outside the gene matches: 7.

This rearrangement joins TRBV23-1 to TRBJ1-3; 7 bases line up with TRBD1. TRBV23-1 is assigned to the ORF class and has an uncertain function. The CDR3 length is 19 residues. The ends lost 2 bases at V and 0 bases at J; junction bases unmatched: 13. DNA for the CDR3: TGCGCCAGCAGTCAAGGACAGGCGACACTCAGCAACTCTGGAAACACCATATATTTT. As protein: CASSQGQATLSNSGNTIYF.

The chain joins TRBV5-1 to TRBJ2-1; possible D gene TRBD2, 6 bases. CDR3 length equals 14 residues. The V end was cut by 0 bases, the J end by 5 bases, with 9 bases between. CDR1 and CDR2 (germline): SGHRS, YFSETQ. CDR3 amino acids: CASSLALANNEQFF. DNA for the CDR3: TGCGCCAGCAGCTTGGCACTAGCAAACAATGAGCAGTTCTTC.

This clone was counted between two and nine times. J is TRBJ2-1 and V is TRBV11-2; 8 bases fit TRBD2. V lost 5 bases and J lost 5; bases outside the gene matches: 2. The CDR3 length is 13 residues. Germline-derived CDR1 and CDR2 are SGHAT and FQNNGV. The CDR3 bases are TGTGCCAGCAGCAGGGGACTAGACAATGAGCAGTTCTTC. This codes for CASSRGLDNEQFF.

The V gene is TRBV13, the J gene TRBJ2-7; 9 nucleotides match TRBD1. The germline V gene has CDR1 PRHDT and CDR2 FYEKMQ (reference sequence). CDR3 length: 15 amino acids. Trimming took 5 bases from V and 2 from J; bases not matched to a gene: 7. The DNA of the CDR3 is TGTGCCAGCAGCCAGATCCGGGACAGGGCCTACGAGCAGTACTTC. Translation: CASSQIRDRAYEQYF.

The chain recombines TRBV4-1 with TRBJ2-1; D uncertain. The CDR3 is 16 amino acids. Trimming pared 2 bases from V and 4 bases from J, leaving 15 bases between. CDR1 is MGHRA and CDR2 is YSYEKL in the germline V gene. The CDR3 nucleotides read TGCGCCAGCAGCCAAACCCCCTCGAGAAGTTACAATGAGCAGTTCTTC. Amino acids: CASSQTPSRSYNEQFF.

The chain carries TRBV11-3 and TRBJ1-2, with D unclear. The CDR3 consists of 10 residues. V was trimmed by 3 bases and J by 12 bases, leaving 8 bases between them. The germline CDR1 and CDR2 sequences are SGHNT and YENEEA. The CDR3 here is CASSLGAHTF. The CDR3 nucleotides read TGTGCCAGCAGCTTGGGAGCCCACACCTTC. Filled out from reference TRBV11-3 and TRBJ1-2, the complete variable domain reads EAGVVQSPRYKIIEKKQPVAFWCNPISGHNTLYWYLQNLGQGPELLIRYENEEAVDDSQLPKDRFSAERLKGVDSTLKIQPAELGDSAVYLCASSLGAHTFGSGTRLTVV.

This sequence joins TRBV5-4 and TRBJ1-4; no definite D call. The germline gives CDR1 SGHNT, CDR2 YYREEE (reference sequence). The CDR3 spans 15 residues. V shed 5 bases and J shed 5 bases, with 16 bases lying between them. The CDR3 loop is CASSTGATDNEKLFF. CDR3 sequence (DNA): TGTGCCAGCAGTACCGGAGCGACTGACAATGAAAAACTGTTTTTT.

The gene calls are TRBV11-3 and TRBJ1-1, with 7 bases identical to TRBD1. Germline V gives CDR1 SGHNT, CDR2 YENEEA. The trim removed 3 bases at V and 3 bases at J, leaving 16 bases unmatched. This CDR3 is 18 amino acids long. DNA for the CDR3: TGTGCCAGCAGCTTTTCCCCTAGACAGGGTCTTAGGGACACTGAAGCTTTCTTT. It translates to CASSFSPRQGLRDTEAFF.

The CDR3 is CASSLGPGRYTEAFF. The CDR3 DNA reads as TGCGCCAGCAGCTTGGGTCCGGGTCGGTACACTGAAGCTTTCTTT. The chain carries TRBV5-1 and TRBJ1-1; unclear D gene. Deletions cut 0 bases from V and 3 bases from J, with 12 bases between. Germline assignment: CDR1 SGHRS and CDR2 YFSETQ. The CDR3 sequence is 15 residues long.

The chain uses TRBV4-1 and TRBJ2-7, with D possibly being TRBD2 (5 bases). CDR3 length: 17 residues. V was shortened by 1 base and J by 1 base, with 17 bases between the two germline ends. Germline V lookup: CDR1 MGHRA, CDR2 YSYEKL. CDR3 bases: TGCGCCAGCAGCCAAGGTCCCCACCCCGGGGAATCCTACGAGCAGTACTTC. It codes for CASSQGPHPGESYEQYF.

The chain combines TRBV9 with TRBJ2-1, with 11 bases matching TRBD2. The CDR3 consists of 15 residues. J was trimmed by 5 bases and V by 3 bases; bases with no gene match: 4. The germline gives CDR1 SGDLS, CDR2 YYNGEE. CDR3 sequence reads: CASSAGTSGNNEQFF. Written as DNA, the CDR3 is TGTGCCAGCAGCGCCGGGACTAGCGGTAACAATGAGCAGTTCTTC.